Below are 13 T cell receptor beta chains sequenced from a single sample in a study of cytomegalovirus exposure and HLA in healthy donors. 13 Jbeta primers and 60 Vbeta primers were used for the PCR. Libraries were prepared by immunoSEQ multiplex PCR; TCRdb keeps only in-frame clonotypes and omits some of them. This sample contains approximately 150,000 clones. The sample was PBMCs. Receptors originate from a woman in her 50s in good health and CMV-seronegative.

This chain links TRBV28 with TRBJ2-4; TRBD1 matches 9 bases. The length of the CDR3 is 13 residues. From germline, CDR1 is MDHEN and CDR2 SYDVKM. The ends lost 9 bases at V and 8 bases at J; junction bases unmatched: 8. The CDR3: CASLMTGGDIQYF. In DNA, the CDR3 is TGTGCCAGTTTGATGACAGGGGGGGACATTCAGTACTTC.

CDR3 in DNA: TGCGCCAGCAGCTTGTCCGGGACAGACGGGGAGACCCAGTACTTC. It specifies CASSLSGTDGETQYF. J is TRBJ2-5 and V is TRBV5-1, with 7 bases that match TRBD1. This CDR3 comprises 15 residues. V lost 1 base, J lost 5 bases, and 8 bases stayed unmatched. The germline gives CDR1 SGHRS, CDR2 YFSETQ.

CDR3 protein: CASRDRDLGGYTF. CDR3 nucleotides: TGTGCCAGCAGGGATAGGGACTTGGGGGGCTACACCTTC. The V gene is TRBV6-5, the J gene TRBJ1-2, with D tentatively TRBD1 (5 bases). The V gene's germline CDR1 is MNHEY and CDR2 SVGAGI. V lost 6 bases, J lost 8 bases, and 16 bases lay in between. The CDR3 covers 13 residues.

This chain links TRBV18 with TRBJ1-1; no clear D. Germline V gene lookup returns CDR1 KGHSH and CDR2 LQKENI. V lost 4 bases, J lost 6 bases, and 15 bases lay in between. The CDR3 totals 14 residues. The CDR3: CASSLSLRGAEAFF. The CDR3, as DNA: TGTGCCAGCTCACTTAGTCTCAGAGGCGCTGAAGCTTTCTTT.

V is TRBV5-8 and J is TRBJ1-1; D ambiguous. The CDR3 contains 15 residues. The germline CDR1 and CDR2 sequences are SGHTS and YDEGEE. Trimming removed 3 bases from V and 0 bases from J, with 12 bases in between. The CDR3 here is CASSSLSDMNTEAFF. The DNA for the CDR3 is TGTGCCAGCAGCTCGCTTAGTGATATGAACACTGAAGCTTTCTTT. The full variable domain, rest sourced from reference TRBV5-8 and TRBJ1-1, is EAGVTQSPTHLIKTRGQQATLRCSPISGHTSVYWYQQALGLGLQFLLWYDEGEERNRGNFPPRFSGRQFPNYSSELNVNALELEDSALYLCASSSLSDMNTEAFFGQGTRLTVV.

The chain has TRBV5-1 and TRBJ2-6; perhaps TRBD1 as D (6 bases). The germline V and J ends were trimmed by 9 bases and 1 base, with 35 bases remaining between them. This CDR3 is built from 22 residues. Germline V gene sequence: CDR1 SGHRS, CDR2 YFSETQ. CDR3 region: CATKGQTGLSVSVESGANVLTF. The CDR3, as DNA: TGCGCCACCAAAGGCCAAACAGGGCTGAGTGTTTCTGTCGAATCTGGGGCCAACGTCCTGACTTTC.

The V and J genes are TRBV7-6 and TRBJ1-2; D gene uncertain. The V and J ends lost 5 bases and 8 bases respectively, with 15 bases between them. Germline CDR1 is SGHVS and CDR2 is FNYEAQ. The CDR3 runs to 13 residues. The CDR3 DNA reads TGTGCCAGCAGCCTGTTGGTCACGGGGGGCTACACCTTC. Protein: CASSLLVTGGYTF.

This sequence joins TRBV29-1 and TRBJ1-4; 9 bases agree with TRBD1. The CDR3 length is 14 residues. The germline gives CDR1 SQVTM, CDR2 ANQGSEA. V lost 5 bases, J lost 5 bases, and 6 bases stayed unmatched. The CDR3 sequence: CSVMVGTGNEKLFF. The DNA of the CDR3 is TGCAGCGTTATGGTAGGGACAGGGAATGAAAAACTGTTTTTT.

The V call is TRBV29-1, the J call TRBJ1-1; 8 bases align to TRBD1. Germline V gene data show CDR1 as SQVTM and CDR2 as ANQGSEA. The CDR3 loop spans 13 amino acids. With V trimmed by 7 bases and J by 1 base, 5 bases remained unmatched. The CDR3 spells CSGHRGKNTEAFF. CDR3 in DNA: TGCAGCGGCCACAGGGGGAAGAACACTGAAGCTTTCTTT.

This rearrangement joins TRBV19 to TRBJ1-2; D possibly corresponds to TRBD1 (6 bases). The CDR3 is 13 residues long. Germline values: CDR1 LNHDA, CDR2 SQIVND (reference sequence). V lost 4 bases and J lost 6, with 12 bases in between. The CDR3 DNA sequence: TGTGCCAGTAGTAGTCACAGGGCTGATGGCTACACCTTC. This gives the protein CASSSHRADGYTF.

The chain employs TRBV2 and TRBJ2-1; possibly TRBD1 for D (6 bases). V lost 7 bases, J lost 8 bases, and 15 bases lay in between. Germline V gives CDR1 SNHLY, CDR2 FYNNEI. The CDR3 runs 13 residues. Here the CDR3 reads CASKRDNQYEQFF. Written as DNA, the CDR3 is TGTGCCAGCAAACGGGACAACCAGTATGAGCAGTTCTTC.

The V call is TRBV7-3, the J call TRBJ1-1, with 8 positions matching TRBD1. The CDR3 is 13 residues long. Per germline, CDR1 SGHTA and CDR2 FQGTGA. V gave up 1 base and J gave up 8 bases; unmatched junction bases: 3. The CDR3 protein is CASSLNRDREAFF. Here the CDR3 DNA reads TGTGCCAGCAGCTTAAACCGGGACAGGGAAGCTTTCTTT.

V gene TRBV7-6 combines with J gene TRBJ2-5; 12 bases are shared with TRBD1. TRBJ2-7 explains the end of the DNA better; the J call may be wrong. This CDR3 has 17 residues. Per the germline V gene, CDR1 is SGHVS and CDR2 is FNYEAQ. CDR3 in amino acids: CASSDYSGTGGRYEQYF. As DNA, the CDR3 is TGTGCCAGCAGCGACTATTCCGGGACAGGGGGCCGGTACGAGCAGTACTTC.